Listed here are 26 T cell receptor beta chains from one sample, sequenced in a study of shared clonotypes between healthy human individuals. Only in-frame clones appear in the TCRdb table, and some are missing; sequencing was by immunoSEQ multiplex PCR. The table shows about a million clones, with around 80% occurring only once. The sample consisted of memory CD4+ T cells sorted from blood. As to subset: CD45RA-negative fraction. These receptors were obtained from a man aged 18 to 29 in good health.

To note about this clone: A much more abundant neighbour one base away suggests this may be a read error. The chain's CDR3 is CASSPAPGQGNREKLFF. In DNA form, the CDR3 reads TGTGCCAGCAGCCCTGCCCCCGGACAGGGTAATCGGGAAAAACTGTTTTTT. V is TRBV28 and J is TRBJ1-4, with 8 bases aligning to TRBD1. Trimming took 6 bases from V and 8 from J; bases not matched to a gene: 17. The CDR3 runs to 17 residues. Germline assignment: CDR1 MDHEN and CDR2 SYDVKM.

This chain joins TRBV2 and TRBJ2-7, with 8 bases fitting TRBD2. CDR3 length equals 13 residues. V was clipped by 4 bases and J by 3 bases; unmatched bases: 2. Germline assignment: CDR1 SNHLY and CDR2 FYNNEI. The CDR3 region is CASSVTSGYEQYF. As DNA, the CDR3 is TGTGCCAGCAGTGTAACTAGCGGCTACGAGCAGTACTTC.

This chain connects TRBV5-4 to TRBJ2-3; 9 positions agree with TRBD2. Germline V lookup: CDR1 SGHNT, CDR2 YYREEE (reference sequence). Trimming took 0 bases from V and 0 from J; bases not matched to a gene: 5. The CDR3 has 17 amino acids. In DNA, the CDR3 is TGTGCCAGCAGCTTGGGGGGGCTAGCGGGGAGCACAGATACGCAGTATTTT. It translates to CASSLGGLAGSTDTQYF.

This chain connects TRBV30 to TRBJ1-6; tentative D call: TRBD1 (5 bases). V was pared by 2 bases and J by 9 bases, with 8 bases between. In germline, CDR1 is GTSNPN, CDR2 SVGIG (reference sequence). The CDR3 consists of 12 residues. In nucleotides, the CDR3 is TGTGCCTGGAGTTTTGGGGGTTCACCCCTCCACTTT. This gives the protein CAWSFGGSPLHF.

This clone has a count of ten or more. The rearrangement joins TRBV6-1 to TRBJ1-1; tentative D call: TRBD1 (5 bases). Germline V gene lookup returns CDR1 MNHNS and CDR2 SASEGT. V lost 7 bases and J 13 bases, leaving 22 bases between the germline ends. The CDR3 consists of 13 residues. The CDR3 DNA is TGTGCCAGCACCCTCAGTTCTCAGGGTGAGGGTTTCTTT. Its translation is CASTLSSQGEGFF.

The genes are TRBV6-5 and TRBJ2-2, with D possibly called TRBD1 or TRBD2 (6 bases each). This CDR3 comprises 15 residues. Trimming shortened V by 4 bases and J by 7 bases, and 16 bases separated the two germline ends. CDR1 and CDR2 from the germline V gene are MNHEY and SVGAGI. This chain's CDR3 is CASSFSRGRVGELFF. CDR3 DNA: TGTGCCAGCAGTTTCTCTCGGGGGCGGGTCGGGGAGCTGTTTTTT.

This clone is a singleton in its sample. The CDR3 loop is CASSLGSGNTIYF. CDR3 DNA sequence: TGTGCCAGCAGTTTGGGCTCTGGAAACACCATATATTTT. The chain links TRBV28 to TRBJ1-3, with D hard to call. V lost 3 bases to trimming and J lost 0 bases, with 3 bases between them. Germline lookup yields CDR1 MDHEN and CDR2 SYDVKM. The CDR3 is 13 amino acids.

The chain couples TRBV28 to TRBJ1-6, with D tentatively TRBD1 (5 bases). The germline gives CDR1 MDHEN, CDR2 SYDVKM. The CDR3 sequence is 18 residues long. V shed 5 bases and J shed 0 bases, with 17 bases lying between them. CDR3 sequence: CASSPPGGASSYNSPLHF. CDR3 coding DNA: TGTGCCAGCAGTCCCCCCGGTGGGGCATCCTCCTATAATTCACCCCTCCACTTT.

The chain uses TRBV4-3 and TRBJ1-1; D is perhaps TRBD1 (6 bases). V was trimmed by 0 bases and J by 1 base, leaving 15 bases between them. Germline assignment: CDR1 LGHNA and CDR2 YSLEER. The CDR3 loop spans 17 amino acids. In DNA form, the CDR3 reads TGCGCCAGCAGCCAAGATCATCCAGGGGCTAGGAACACTGAAGCTTTCTTT. Translated, it gives CASSQDHPGARNTEAFF.

This clone was picked up a small number of times. V and J are TRBV10-3 and TRBJ1-5; D is uncertain. V dropped 3 bases and J dropped 4 bases, with 7 bases sitting between them. Germline-derived CDR1 and CDR2 are ENHRY and SYGVKD. The CDR3 runs to 13 residues. CDR3 sequence reads: CAISEAENQPQHF. CDR3 DNA sequence: TGTGCCATCAGTGAAGCAGAGAATCAGCCCCAGCATTTT.

The chain joins TRBV25-1 to TRBJ1-6; 7 nucleotides match TRBD1. V trimming: 5 bases; J trimming: 6 bases; junction bases outside the gene matches: 13. The CDR3 is made up of 17 amino acids. The germline gives CDR1 MGHDK, CDR2 SYGVNS. The CDR3 protein is CASSPHGQAQFNSPLHF. In DNA, the CDR3 is TGTGCCAGCAGTCCCCACGGACAGGCTCAGTTTAATTCACCCCTCCACTTT. The complete variable domain, with remaining parts taken from reference TRBV25-1 and TRBJ1-6, reads EADIYQTPRYLVIGTGKKITLECSQTMGHDKMYWYQQDPGMELHLIHYSYGVNSTEKGDLSSESTVSRIRTEHFPLTLESARPSHTSQYLCASSPHGQAQFNSPLHFGNGTRLTVT.

V gene TRBV5-3 combines with J gene TRBJ1-3; possible D gene TRBD1, 6 bases. TRBV5-3 is an open reading frame, and its role is uncertain. The CDR3 loop spans 16 amino acids. Deletions cut 4 bases from V and 0 bases from J, with 14 bases between. CDR3 loop: CARSRCGQTSGNTIYF. The CDR3 nucleotides are TGTGCCAGAAGCCGTTGTGGACAGACCTCTGGAAACACCATATATTTT.

The CDR3, as DNA: TGTGCCAGCAGCGGACAGGGAGGGGTCACCGGGGAGCTGTTTTTT. Its protein is CASSGQGGVTGELFF. The V gene is TRBV9, the J gene TRBJ2-2, with D possibly called TRBD1 or TRBD2 (7 bases each). Per the germline V gene, CDR1 is SGDLS and CDR2 is YYNGEE. This CDR3 has 15 residues. With 3 bases removed from V and 4 bases from J, the gap between germline ends came to 13 bases.

CDR3: CASSLDANTEAFF. In DNA form, the CDR3 reads TGCGCCAGCAGCTTGGATGCGAACACTGAAGCTTTCTTT. This chain links TRBV5-1 with TRBJ1-1, with D unclear. Per the germline V gene, CDR1 is SGHRS and CDR2 is YFSETQ. CDR3 length: 13 residues. Trimming took off 0 bases at V and 1 base at J, with 4 bases between the two ends.

On this clone itself: Different DNA sequences within this sample yield the same CDR3. The chain links TRBV6-5 to TRBJ1-2; 7 bases line up with TRBD1. There are 13 residues in the CDR3. V dropped 0 bases and J dropped 8; count of bases not matched to a gene: 3. CDR1 and CDR2 from the germline V gene are MNHEY and SVGAGI. The CDR3 sequence is CASSYSAGGGYTF. DNA of the CDR3: TGTGCCAGCAGTTACTCCGCAGGGGGAGGCTACACCTTC.

This chain links TRBV5-4 with TRBJ1-4; tentative D call: TRBD1 (5 bases). V lost 0 bases, J lost 7 bases, and 13 bases lay in between. CDR1 and CDR2 (germline): SGHNT, YYREEE (reference sequence). The CDR3 consists of 15 residues. The CDR3 is CASSLVEGHSEKLFF. The CDR3 nucleotides read TGTGCCAGCAGCTTGGTCGAAGGACACAGTGAAAAACTGTTTTTT. Full variable domain (rest looked up from reference TRBV5-4 and TRBJ1-4): ETGVTQSPTHLIKTRGQQVTLRCSSQSGHNTVSWYQQALGQGPQFIFQYYREEENGRGNFPPRFSGLQFPNYSSELNVNALELDDSALYLCASSLVEGHSEKLFFGSGTQLSVL.

The chain has TRBV9 and TRBJ2-3; TRBD2 matches at 7 bases. The CDR3 has 15 residues. Germline V gives CDR1 SGDLS, CDR2 YYNGEE. V dropped 0 bases and J dropped 1; count of bases not matched to a gene: 2. CDR3 coding DNA: TGTGCCAGCAGCGTAGGGAGCGGGGGCACAGATACGCAGTATTTT. It specifies CASSVGSGGTDTQYF.

The rearrangement uses TRBV30 and TRBJ2-5; TRBD1 agrees at 7 bases. Per germline, CDR1 GTSNPN and CDR2 SVGIG (reference sequence). CDR3 length: 15 residues. The V segment lost 2 bases and the J segment 1 base; nucleotides outside the gene matches: 7. CDR3 DNA: TGTGCCTGGAGTAGAGGTGACAGGGCCCAAGAGACCCAGTACTTC. Residues: CAWSRGDRAQETQYF.

The rearrangement joins TRBV7-8 to TRBJ2-1; D uncertain. Trimming stripped 5 bases from V and 9 bases from J, with 14 bases between. CDR3 length equals 13 residues. Germline V CDR1 and CDR2: SGHVS, FQNEAQ. The CDR3 DNA reads TGTGCCAGCAGCAATACATTAAAGGGTGAGCAGTTCTTC. Amino acid sequence: CASSNTLKGEQFF. The full variable domain, rest sourced from reference TRBV7-8 and TRBJ2-1, is GAGVSQSPRYKVAKRGQDVALRCDPISGHVSLFWYQQALGQGPEFLTYFQNEAQLDKSGLPSDRFFAERPEGSVSTLKIQRTQQEDSAVYLCASSNTLKGEQFFGPGTRLTVL.

In DNA, the CDR3 is TGCGCCAGCAGCCAAGGCTACAGCGGGAGGGCCAATGAGCAGTTCTTC. Translating gives CASSQGYSGRANEQFF. The chain carries TRBV4-3 and TRBJ2-1; TRBD2 aligns across 10 bases. The CDR3 runs to 16 residues. CDR1 and CDR2 from the germline V gene are LGHNA and YSLEER. The ends lost 1 base at V and 6 bases at J; junction bases unmatched: 6.

The CDR3 sequence is CASSAATGAEAFF. CDR3 nucleotide sequence: TGTGCCAGTAGTGCCGCTACAGGGGCTGAAGCTTTCTTT. The chain recombines TRBV19 with TRBJ1-1, with TRBD1 matching over 7 bases. After removal of 5 bases from V and 6 bases from J, the junction contained 6 bases not matched to a gene. Germline V gene sequence: CDR1 LNHDA, CDR2 SQIVND (reference sequence). The CDR3 is made up of 13 amino acids.

This chain joins TRBV6-6 and TRBJ2-3; 7 bases fit TRBD1. Looked up from germline, CDR1 is MNHNY and CDR2 is SVGAGI (reference sequence). CDR3 length equals 16 residues. V shed 5 bases, J shed 1 base, and the junction held 9 bases outside the gene matches. This chain's CDR3 is CASSPEGALGTDTQYF. Here the CDR3 DNA reads TGTGCCAGCAGTCCAGAGGGGGCACTGGGCACAGATACGCAGTATTTT.

The rearrangement uses TRBV9 and TRBJ2-1; TRBD2 might be the D (5 bases). In germline, CDR1 is SGDLS, CDR2 YYNGEE. The CDR3 extends over 13 amino acids. V was shortened by 0 bases and J by 10 bases, with 11 bases between the two germline ends. The CDR3, as DNA: TGTGCCAGCAGCGTAGGACTAACGGGAGAGCAGTTCTTC. This codes for CASSVGLTGEQFF. Drawing the rest from reference TRBV9 and TRBJ2-1, the complete variable domain is DSGVTQTPKHLITATGQRVTLRCSPRSGDLSVYWYQQSLDQGLQFLIQYYNGEERAKGNILERFSAQQFPDLHSELNLSSLELGDSALYFCASSVGLTGEQFFGPGTRLTVL.

This clone showed up many times. The chain is built from TRBV5-6 and TRBJ1-1; 7 positions agree with TRBD1. Unmatched junction bases numbered 6, after V lost 0 bases and J lost 4 bases. CDR3 length: 15 residues. Germline lookup yields CDR1 SGHDT and CDR2 YYEEEE. CDR3 sequence: CASSLGDRVPTEAFF. DNA for the CDR3: TGTGCCAGCAGCTTGGGCGACAGGGTCCCCACTGAAGCTTTCTTT.

In this sample, this clone turned up once. The chain has TRBV30 and TRBJ1-6; 8 nucleotides align to TRBD1. The CDR3 runs 15 residues. The V gene's germline CDR1 is GTSNPN and CDR2 SVGIG (reference sequence). The J segment lost 7 bases and the V segment lost 5 bases, leaving 10 bases of the junction unmatched. CDR3 residues: CAWEGAGGWNSPLHF. The CDR3 DNA is TGTGCCTGGGAAGGGGCAGGGGGCTGGAATTCACCCCTCCACTTT.

J is TRBJ1-4 and V is TRBV15; TRBD1 agrees at 10 bases. The trim removed 5 bases at V and 8 bases at J, leaving 8 bases unmatched. The CDR3 length is 15 residues. Germline V gene lookup returns CDR1 LNHNV and CDR2 YYDKDF (reference sequence). The CDR3 loop reads CATSARQGAREKLFF. As DNA, the CDR3 is TGTGCCACCAGCGCAAGACAGGGGGCGCGAGAAAAACTGTTTTTT. The whole variable domain, filled in from reference TRBV15 and TRBJ1-4, reads DAMVIQNPRYQVTQFGKPVTLSCSQTLNHNVMYWYQQKSSQAPKLLFHYYDKDFNNEADTPDNFQSRRPNTSFCFLDIRSPGLGDTAMYLCATSARQGAREKLFFGSGTQLSVL.